Shown below are 18 T cell receptor beta chains from a single sample sequenced in a study of CD4+ T cells in melanoma. Libraries were prepared by immunoSEQ multiplex PCR; TCRdb keeps only in-frame clonotypes and omits some of them. The repertoire holds about 10,000 clones, with just over 65% as singletons. Sequences were obtained from cells from a culture (not recorded whether cultured in vitro). The source of these receptors is a human donor with melanoma.

This clone has more than one count but fewer than ten. The genes are TRBV11-2 and TRBJ2-1, with a tentative D call TRBD1 (6 bases). V gave up 0 bases and J gave up 7 bases, with 19 bases separating them. CDR3 length: 17 amino acids. CDR1 and CDR2 from the germline V gene are SGHAT and FQNNGV. This CDR3 reads CASSLERGRGHRNEQFF. CDR3 DNA: TGTGCCAGCAGCTTAGAAAGGGGCAGGGGCCATCGAAATGAGCAGTTCTTC.

The genes are TRBV19 and TRBJ2-5; the D gene is possibly TRBD2 (6 bases). Germline CDR1 and CDR2: LNHDA and SQIVND (reference sequence). V was clipped by 6 bases and J by 6 bases, with 17 bases between them. The CDR3 runs 14 residues. The CDR3 DNA reads TGTGCCAGTAGCCTCGGTGGCGGGGCCAAGACCCAGTACTTC. As protein: CASSLGGGAKTQYF.

V usage is TRBV4-2 and J usage is TRBJ1-3; no firm D call. The CDR3 extends over 17 amino acids. The V and J ends lost 4 bases and 0 bases respectively, with 16 bases between them. From germline, CDR1 is LGHNA and CDR2 YNFKEQ. CDR3 in DNA: TGTGCCAGCAGCCCGCAAGAGTTAAGGAACTCTGGAAACACCATATATTTT. Protein: CASSPQELRNSGNTIYF.

This clone has more than one count but fewer than ten. The chain recombines TRBV19 with TRBJ1-5; the match to TRBD1 covers 7 bases. Germline values: CDR1 LNHDA, CDR2 SQIVND (reference sequence). The CDR3 spans 14 residues. J was trimmed by 3 bases and V by 6 bases; bases with no gene match: 5. CDR3 nucleotide sequence: TGTGCCAGTAGATCAGGGGGACACAATCAGCCCCAGCATTTT. Its protein is CASRSGGHNQPQHF.

The chain employs TRBV6-5 and TRBJ2-7; D may be TRBD1 (5 bases). Germline CDR1 MNHEY, CDR2 SVGAGI. The CDR3 runs to 14 residues. The V end was cut by 0 bases, the J end by 7 bases, with 13 bases between. The CDR3 bases are TGTGCCAGCAGTTACTCGAACCCGCCAGGGGAGCAGTACTTC. Protein product: CASSYSNPPGEQYF.

The V gene is TRBV6-1, the J gene TRBJ1-1; the D gene is possibly TRBD1 (6 bases). CDR3 size: 15 residues. CDR1 and CDR2 (germline): MNHNS, SASEGT. Deletions cut 5 bases from V and 1 base from J, with 14 bases between. As DNA, the CDR3 is TGTGCCAGCAGTCTATTACAGGGCGGGAACACTGAAGCTTTCTTT. It codes for CASSLLQGGNTEAFF.

In this sample, this clone turned up a few times. The V call is TRBV7-3, the J call TRBJ2-1, with D tentatively TRBD2 (6 bases). With 4 bases removed from V and 7 bases from J, the gap between germline ends came to 17 bases. This CDR3 is 15 amino acids long. From germline, CDR1 is SGHTA and CDR2 FQGTGA. Here the CDR3 DNA reads TGTGCCAGCAGCTCAACCGGGACTGCTTCGAATGAGCAGTTCTTC. Protein: CASSSTGTASNEQFF.

A few counts support this clone. The genes are TRBV9 and TRBJ2-1, with a possible D match to TRBD1 (5 bases). The ends were cut back, 4 bases at V and 0 bases at J, with 23 bases in the middle. This CDR3 region has 19 residues. Germline V lookup: CDR1 SGDLS, CDR2 YYNGEE. The CDR3 DNA is TGTGCCAGCAGCATACACCGTCAGGGTCGTGGTCGCTCCTACAATGAGCAGTTCTTC. Translation: CASSIHRQGRGRSYNEQFF.

The gene calls are TRBV5-6 and TRBJ2-7; TRBD1 is a possible D gene (6 bases). The germline V and J ends were trimmed by 3 bases and 0 bases, with 10 bases remaining between them. The CDR3 runs 14 residues. The germline V gene encodes CDR1 SGHDT and CDR2 YYEEEE. CDR3 DNA: TGTGCCAGCAGCTCCCGGGACACCTCCTACGAGCAGTACTTC. It translates to CASSSRDTSYEQYF. Together with reference TRBV5-6 and TRBJ2-7, the CDR3 gives the full variable domain: DAGVTQSPTHLIKTRGQQVTLRCSPKSGHDTVSWYQQALGQGPQFIFQYYEEEERQRGNFPDRFSGHQFPNYSSELNVNALLLGDSALYLCASSSRDTSYEQYFGPGTRLTVT.

The chain couples TRBV6-5 to TRBJ2-3; TRBD1 is a possible D gene (6 bases). The CDR3 totals 12 residues. Trimming stripped 4 bases from V and 7 bases from J, with 9 bases between. The germline CDR1 and CDR2 sequences are MNHEY and SVGAGI. The CDR3 sequence is CASSSQGHTQYF. The CDR3 DNA is TGTGCCAGCAGTTCCCAGGGGCATACGCAGTATTTT.

The gene calls are TRBV18 and TRBJ2-1; 9 bases agree with TRBD1. The CDR3 loop spans 14 amino acids. The germline CDR1 and CDR2 sequences are KGHSH and LQKENI. V gave up 7 bases and J gave up 2 bases; unmatched junction bases: 3. CDR3 sequence: CASCRDRAYNEQFF. In DNA form, the CDR3 reads TGTGCCAGCTGCCGGGACAGGGCCTACAATGAGCAGTTCTTC.

V is TRBV5-4 and J is TRBJ1-6, with 8 positions matching TRBD1. This CDR3 comprises 16 residues. V gave up 2 bases and J gave up 6 bases; unmatched junction bases: 7. The germline gives CDR1 SGHNT, CDR2 YYREEE (reference sequence). DNA for the CDR3: TGTGCCAGCAGCTTATCAGGGGGCTCTATTAATTCACCCCTCCACTTT. It translates to CASSLSGGSINSPLHF.

In its sample, this clone was seen once. The chain links TRBV10-2 to TRBJ2-2; D is ambiguous. V lost 10 bases and J lost 3, with 9 bases in between. The CDR3 contains 12 residues. Germline V gene lookup returns CDR1 WSHSY and CDR2 SAAADI. The CDR3 coding sequence is TGCGCCACTATTCCTGACACCGGGGAGCTGTTTTTT. The encoded protein is CATIPDTGELFF.

This clone was seen just once. DNA of the CDR3: TGTGCCAGCAGCTTAGCCCGGGACAGAATCACAGATACGCAGTATTTT. Protein: CASSLARDRITDTQYF. The V gene is TRBV7-2, the J gene TRBJ2-3, with 7 positions matching TRBD1. V was pared by 0 bases and J by 2 bases, with 5 bases of the junction left unmatched. Germline CDR1 reads SGHTA; CDR2 reads FQGNSA. The CDR3 runs 16 residues. Filled out from reference TRBV7-2 and TRBJ2-3, the complete variable domain reads GAGVSQSPSNKVTEKGKDVELRCDPISGHTALYWYRQSLGQGLEFLIYFQGNSAPDKSGLPSDRFSAERTGGSVSTLTIQRTQQEDSAVYLCASSLARDRITDTQYFGPGTRLTVL.

The V call is TRBV7-9, the J call TRBJ2-3; 8 nucleotides agree with TRBD2. The length of the CDR3 is 14 residues. Losses at the gene ends were 5 bases for V and 4 bases for J; bases not matched to a gene: 5. Germline V CDR1 and CDR2: SEHNR, FQNEAQ (reference sequence). The CDR3 protein is CASSPSGGPDTQYF. CDR3 nucleotide sequence: TGTGCCAGCAGCCCAAGCGGGGGTCCAGATACGCAGTATTTT.

The chain employs TRBV5-1 and TRBJ2-1; TRBD2 matches 10 bases. Germline V gives CDR1 SGHRS, CDR2 YFSETQ. The CDR3 runs to 15 residues. The V gene end was trimmed by 7 bases and the J gene end by 3 bases; junction bases not matched to a gene: 7. The CDR3 coding sequence is TGCGCCAGCGGCGCCCGGACTAGCGGCTACAATGAGCAGTTCTTC. This codes for CASGARTSGYNEQFF.

The genes are TRBV5-6 and TRBJ2-7, with a weak D call TRBD1 (6 bases). The CDR3 covers 16 residues. Trimming removed 4 bases from V and 0 bases from J, with 17 bases in between. Germline assignment: CDR1 SGHDT and CDR2 YYEEEE. CDR3 sequence (DNA): TGTGCCAGCAGCCGCCCCGGACAGTCGAGCTCCTACGAGCAGTACTTC. It yields the protein CASSRPGQSSSYEQYF.

This chain joins TRBV27 and TRBJ2-2, with D maybe TRBD1 (5 bases). CDR1 MNHEY and CDR2 SMNVEV come from the germline V gene (reference sequence). The CDR3 runs 13 residues. With 6 bases removed from V and 7 bases from J, the gap between germline ends came to 12 bases. CDR3 in amino acids: CASSPQGSGELFF. Here the CDR3 DNA reads TGTGCCAGCAGCCCCCAGGGTAGCGGGGAGCTGTTTTTT.